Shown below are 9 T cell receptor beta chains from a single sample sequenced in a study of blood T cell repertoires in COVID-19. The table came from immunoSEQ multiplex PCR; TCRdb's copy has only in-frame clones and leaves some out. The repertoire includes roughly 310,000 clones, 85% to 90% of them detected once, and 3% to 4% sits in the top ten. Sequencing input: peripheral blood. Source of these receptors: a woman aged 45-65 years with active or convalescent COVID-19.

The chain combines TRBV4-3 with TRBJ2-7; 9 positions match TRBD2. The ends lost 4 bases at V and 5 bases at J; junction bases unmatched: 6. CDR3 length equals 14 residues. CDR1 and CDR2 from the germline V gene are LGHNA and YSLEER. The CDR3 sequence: CASSPGLATHEQYF. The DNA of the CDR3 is TGCGCCAGCAGCCCGGGACTAGCTACTCACGAGCAGTACTTC.

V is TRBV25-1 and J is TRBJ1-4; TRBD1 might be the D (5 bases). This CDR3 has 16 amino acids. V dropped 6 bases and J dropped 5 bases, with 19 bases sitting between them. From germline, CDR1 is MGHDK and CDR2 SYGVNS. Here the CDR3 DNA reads TGTGCCAGCAGCGCTATAAGAGGACACGAGAATGAAAAACTGTTTTTT. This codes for CASSAIRGHENEKLFF.

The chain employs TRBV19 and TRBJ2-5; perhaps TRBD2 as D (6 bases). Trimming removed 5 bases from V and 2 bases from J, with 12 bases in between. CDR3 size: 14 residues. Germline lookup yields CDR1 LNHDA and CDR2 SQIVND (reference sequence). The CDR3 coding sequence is TGTGCCAGTAGTTTCGGAGGGGTACAAGAGACCCAGTACTTC. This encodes CASSFGGVQETQYF.

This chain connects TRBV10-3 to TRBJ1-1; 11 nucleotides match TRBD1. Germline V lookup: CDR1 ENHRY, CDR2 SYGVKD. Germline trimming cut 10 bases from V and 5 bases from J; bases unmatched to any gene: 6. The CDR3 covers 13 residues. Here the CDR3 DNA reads TGTGCCACAAGGACAGGGGGCAATACTGAAGCTTTCTTT. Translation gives CATRTGGNTEAFF.

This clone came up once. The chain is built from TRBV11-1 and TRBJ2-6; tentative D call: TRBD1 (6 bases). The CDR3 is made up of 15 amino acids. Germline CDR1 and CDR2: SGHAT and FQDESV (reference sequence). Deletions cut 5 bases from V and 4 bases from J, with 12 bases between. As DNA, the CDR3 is TGTGCCAGCAGCAGACGTCAGGGGGGGGCCAACGTCCTGACTTTC. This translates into CASSRRQGGANVLTF.

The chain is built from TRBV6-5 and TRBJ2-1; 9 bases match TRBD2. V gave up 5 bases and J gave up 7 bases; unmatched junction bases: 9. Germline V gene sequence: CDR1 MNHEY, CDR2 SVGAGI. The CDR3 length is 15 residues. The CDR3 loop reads CASSPLAGVVNEQFF. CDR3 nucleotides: TGTGCCAGCAGTCCCTTAGCGGGAGTAGTAAATGAGCAGTTCTTC.

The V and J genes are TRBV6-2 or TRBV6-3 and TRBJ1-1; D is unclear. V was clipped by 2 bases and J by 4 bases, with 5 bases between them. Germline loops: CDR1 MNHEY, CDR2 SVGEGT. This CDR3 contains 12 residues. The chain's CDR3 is CASSYGSTEAFF. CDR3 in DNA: TGTGCCAGCAGTTACGGGAGCACTGAAGCTTTCTTT.

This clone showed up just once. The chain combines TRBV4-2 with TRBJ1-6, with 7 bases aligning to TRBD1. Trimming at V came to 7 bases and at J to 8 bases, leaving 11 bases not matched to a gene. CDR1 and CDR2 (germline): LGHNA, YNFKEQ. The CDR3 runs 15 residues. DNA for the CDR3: TGTGCCAGCAACCCAGGACAGGAAACCCATTCACCCCTCCACTTT. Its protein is CASNPGQETHSPLHF.

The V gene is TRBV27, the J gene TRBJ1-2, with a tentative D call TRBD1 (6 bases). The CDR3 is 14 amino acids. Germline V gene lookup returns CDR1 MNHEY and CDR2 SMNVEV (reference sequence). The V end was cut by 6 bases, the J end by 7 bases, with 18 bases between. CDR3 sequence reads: CASSNGQLSGGYTF. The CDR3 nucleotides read TGTGCCAGCAGCAACGGACAGCTCTCTGGTGGCTACACCTTC.